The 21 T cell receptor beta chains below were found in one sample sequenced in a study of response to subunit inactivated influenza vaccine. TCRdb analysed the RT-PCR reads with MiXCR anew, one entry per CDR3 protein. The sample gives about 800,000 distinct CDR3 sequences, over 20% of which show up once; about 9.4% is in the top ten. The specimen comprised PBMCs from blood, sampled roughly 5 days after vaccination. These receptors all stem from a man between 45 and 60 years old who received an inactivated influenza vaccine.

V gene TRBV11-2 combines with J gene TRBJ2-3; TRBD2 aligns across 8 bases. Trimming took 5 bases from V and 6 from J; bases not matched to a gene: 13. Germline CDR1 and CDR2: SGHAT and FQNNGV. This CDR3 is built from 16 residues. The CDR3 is CASSQTGAGGRDTQYF. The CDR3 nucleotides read TGTGCCAGCAGCCAAACGGGGGCGGGGGGACGCGATACGCAGTATTTT.

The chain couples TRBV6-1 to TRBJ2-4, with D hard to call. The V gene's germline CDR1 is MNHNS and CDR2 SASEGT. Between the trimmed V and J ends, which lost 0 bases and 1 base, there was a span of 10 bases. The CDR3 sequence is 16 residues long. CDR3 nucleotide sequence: TGTGCCAGCAGTGAAGCCCGGGTCCCGGCCAAAAACATTCAGTACTTC. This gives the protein CASSEARVPAKNIQYF.

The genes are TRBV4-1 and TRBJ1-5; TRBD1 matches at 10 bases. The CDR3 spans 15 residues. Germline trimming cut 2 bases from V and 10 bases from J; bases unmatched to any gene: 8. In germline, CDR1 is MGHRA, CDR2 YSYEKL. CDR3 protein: CASSQSGTGAQPQHF. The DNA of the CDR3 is TGCGCCAGCAGCCAATCCGGGACAGGGGCCCAACCCCAGCATTTT.

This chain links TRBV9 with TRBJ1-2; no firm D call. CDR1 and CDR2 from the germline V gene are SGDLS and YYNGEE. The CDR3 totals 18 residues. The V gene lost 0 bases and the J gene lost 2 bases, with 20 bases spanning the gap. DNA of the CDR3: TGTGCCAGCAGCGTAGATTGGGCCGCGGGCGATCTCAACTATGGCTACACCTTC. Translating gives CASSVDWAAGDLNYGYTF.

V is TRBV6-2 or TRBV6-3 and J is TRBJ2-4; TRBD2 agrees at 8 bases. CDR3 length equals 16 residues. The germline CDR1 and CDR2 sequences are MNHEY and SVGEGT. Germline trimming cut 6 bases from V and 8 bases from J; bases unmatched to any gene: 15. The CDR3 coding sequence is TGTGCCAGCAGCCACGCACGCGGGGGGATGAGTCACATTCAGTACTTC. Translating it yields CASSHARGGMSHIQYF.

The CDR3 bases are TGCAGCGTACTCAGGACTGCCTCCCCCCGGGAGACCCAGTACTTC. Translated, it gives CSVLRTASPRETQYF. V and J are TRBV29-1 and TRBJ2-5; D might be TRBD2 (5 bases). Germline V gene lookup returns CDR1 SQVTM and CDR2 ANQGSEA. V was pared by 6 bases and J by 5 bases, with 22 bases between. The CDR3 sequence is 15 residues long.

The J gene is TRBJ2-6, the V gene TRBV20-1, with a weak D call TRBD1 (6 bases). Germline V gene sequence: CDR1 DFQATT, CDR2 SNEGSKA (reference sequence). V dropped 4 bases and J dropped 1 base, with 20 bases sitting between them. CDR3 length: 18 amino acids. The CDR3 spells CSATGRGRDTSGANVLTF. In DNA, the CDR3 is TGCAGTGCTACGGGTAGGGGCAGGGACACGTCTGGGGCCAACGTCCTGACTTTC.

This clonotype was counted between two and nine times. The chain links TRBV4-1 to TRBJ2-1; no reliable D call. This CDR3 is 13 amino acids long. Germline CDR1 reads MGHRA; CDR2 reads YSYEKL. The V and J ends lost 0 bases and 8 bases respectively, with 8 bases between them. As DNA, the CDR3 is TGCGCCAGCAGCCAAGACTTAGAGTATGAGCAGTTCTTC. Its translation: CASSQDLEYEQFF.

The CDR3 spells CASSYRDTYGYTF. The CDR3 DNA follows: TGTGCCAGCAGTTACCGGGACACCTATGGCTACACCTTC. This chain uses TRBV6-2 or TRBV6-3 with TRBJ1-2; TRBD1 is a possible D gene (6 bases). The CDR3 consists of 13 residues. Between the trimmed V and J ends, which lost 2 bases and 4 bases, there was a span of 8 bases. Germline loops: CDR1 MNHEY, CDR2 SVGEGT.

The CDR3 sequence is CSARAIAGAPPDTQYF. The CDR3 DNA is TGCAGTGCTAGAGCAATAGCGGGAGCTCCCCCAGATACGCAGTATTTT. The chain uses TRBV20-1 and TRBJ2-3; 9 bases line up with TRBD2. From germline, CDR1 is DFQATT and CDR2 SNEGSKA (reference sequence). CDR3 length: 16 amino acids. The ends lost 1 base at V and 4 bases at J; junction bases unmatched: 9.

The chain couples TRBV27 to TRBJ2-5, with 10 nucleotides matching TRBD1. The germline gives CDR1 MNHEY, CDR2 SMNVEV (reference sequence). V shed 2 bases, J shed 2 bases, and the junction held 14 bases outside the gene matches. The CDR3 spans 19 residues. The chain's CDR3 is CASSLRVFGGTGVQETQYF. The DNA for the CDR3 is TGTGCCAGCAGTTTACGGGTATTCGGAGGGACAGGGGTACAAGAGACCCAGTACTTC.

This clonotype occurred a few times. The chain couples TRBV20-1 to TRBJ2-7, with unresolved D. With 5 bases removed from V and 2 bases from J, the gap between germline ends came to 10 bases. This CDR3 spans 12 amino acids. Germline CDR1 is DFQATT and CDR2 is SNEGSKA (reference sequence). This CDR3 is CSAPRSTYEQYF. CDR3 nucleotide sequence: TGCAGTGCTCCGCGGAGCACCTACGAGCAGTACTTC.

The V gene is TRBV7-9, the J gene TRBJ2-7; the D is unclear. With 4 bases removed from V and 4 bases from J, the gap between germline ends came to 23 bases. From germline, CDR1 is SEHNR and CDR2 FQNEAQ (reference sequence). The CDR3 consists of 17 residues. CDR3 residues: CASSSDPRTQWEYEQYF. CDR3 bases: TGTGCCAGCAGCTCAGACCCACGGACGCAGTGGGAATACGAGCAGTACTTC.

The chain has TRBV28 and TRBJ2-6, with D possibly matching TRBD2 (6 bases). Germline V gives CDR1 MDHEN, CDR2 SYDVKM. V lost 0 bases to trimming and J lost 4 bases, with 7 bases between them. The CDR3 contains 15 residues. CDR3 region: CASSLWEGGANVLTF. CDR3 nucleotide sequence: TGTGCCAGCAGTTTATGGGAGGGGGGGGCCAACGTCCTGACTTTC.

CDR3 DNA sequence: TGTGCCAGCAGCGCGAGCGGGAGTAATGAGCAGTTCTTC. Amino acid sequence: CASSASGSNEQFF. The chain couples TRBV6-2 or TRBV6-3 to TRBJ2-1; 8 bases line up with TRBD2. The J segment lost 7 bases and the V segment lost 6 bases, leaving 5 bases of the junction unmatched. The germline V gene has CDR1 MNHEY and CDR2 SVGEGT. The CDR3 contains 13 residues.

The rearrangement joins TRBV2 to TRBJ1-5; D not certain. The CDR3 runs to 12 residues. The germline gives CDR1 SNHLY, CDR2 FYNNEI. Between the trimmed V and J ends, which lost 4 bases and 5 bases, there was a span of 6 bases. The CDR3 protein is CASSGDDQPQHF. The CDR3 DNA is TGTGCCAGCAGTGGGGATGATCAGCCCCAGCATTTT.

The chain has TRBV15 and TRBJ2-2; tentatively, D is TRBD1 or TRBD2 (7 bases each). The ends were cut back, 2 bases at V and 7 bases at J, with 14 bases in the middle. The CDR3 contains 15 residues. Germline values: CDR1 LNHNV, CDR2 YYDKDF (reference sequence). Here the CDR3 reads CATSRRQGGSGELFF. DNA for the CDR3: TGTGCCACCAGCAGACGTCAGGGGGGGAGCGGGGAGCTGTTTTTT.

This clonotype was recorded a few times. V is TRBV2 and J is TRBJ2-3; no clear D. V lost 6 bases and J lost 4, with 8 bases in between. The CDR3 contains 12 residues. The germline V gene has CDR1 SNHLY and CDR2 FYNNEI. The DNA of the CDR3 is TGTGCCAGCAGCCAACCCCCAGATACGCAGTATTTT. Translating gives CASSQPPDTQYF.

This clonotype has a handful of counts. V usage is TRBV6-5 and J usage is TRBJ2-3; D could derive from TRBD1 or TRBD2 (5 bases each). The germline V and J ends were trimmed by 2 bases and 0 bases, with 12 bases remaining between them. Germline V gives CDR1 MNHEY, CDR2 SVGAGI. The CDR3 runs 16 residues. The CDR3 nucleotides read TGTGCCAGCAGTTACCTCTTGGGGGAGAGCACAGATACGCAGTATTTT. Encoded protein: CASSYLLGESTDTQYF.

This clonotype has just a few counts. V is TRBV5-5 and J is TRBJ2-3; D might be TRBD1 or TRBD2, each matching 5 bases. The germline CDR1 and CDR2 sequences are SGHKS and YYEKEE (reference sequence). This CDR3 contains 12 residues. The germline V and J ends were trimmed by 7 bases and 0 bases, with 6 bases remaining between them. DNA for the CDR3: TGTGCCAGCGGGGGTAGCACAGATACGCAGTATTTT. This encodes CASGGSTDTQYF. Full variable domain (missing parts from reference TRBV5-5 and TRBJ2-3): DAGVTQSPTHLIKTRGQQVTLRCSPISGHKSVSWYQQVLGQGPQFIFQYYEKEERGRGNFPDRFSARQFPNYSSELNVNALLLGDSALYLCASGGSTDTQYFGPGTRLTVL.

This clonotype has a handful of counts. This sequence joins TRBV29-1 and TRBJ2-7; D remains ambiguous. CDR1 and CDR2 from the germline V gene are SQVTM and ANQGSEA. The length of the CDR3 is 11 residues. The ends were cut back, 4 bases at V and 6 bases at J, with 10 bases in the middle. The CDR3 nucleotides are TGCAGCGTTGTGGTTTTTATCGAGCAGTACTTC. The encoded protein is CSVVVFIEQYF.